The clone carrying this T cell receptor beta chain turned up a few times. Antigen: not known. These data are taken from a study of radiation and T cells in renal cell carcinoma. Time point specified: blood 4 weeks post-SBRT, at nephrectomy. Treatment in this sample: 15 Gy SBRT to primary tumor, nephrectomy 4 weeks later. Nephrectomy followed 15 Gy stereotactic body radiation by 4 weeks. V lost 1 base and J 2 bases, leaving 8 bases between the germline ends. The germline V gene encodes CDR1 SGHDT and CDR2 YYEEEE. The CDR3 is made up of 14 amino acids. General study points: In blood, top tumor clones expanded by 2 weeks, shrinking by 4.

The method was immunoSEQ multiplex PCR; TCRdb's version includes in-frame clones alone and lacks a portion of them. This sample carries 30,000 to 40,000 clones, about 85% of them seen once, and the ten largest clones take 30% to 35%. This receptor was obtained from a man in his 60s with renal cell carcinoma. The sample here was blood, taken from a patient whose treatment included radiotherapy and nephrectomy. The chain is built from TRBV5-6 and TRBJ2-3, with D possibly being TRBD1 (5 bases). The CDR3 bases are TGTGCCAGCAGCTTGCCCAGGGCCACAGATACGCAGTATTTT. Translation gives CASSLPRATDTQYF.